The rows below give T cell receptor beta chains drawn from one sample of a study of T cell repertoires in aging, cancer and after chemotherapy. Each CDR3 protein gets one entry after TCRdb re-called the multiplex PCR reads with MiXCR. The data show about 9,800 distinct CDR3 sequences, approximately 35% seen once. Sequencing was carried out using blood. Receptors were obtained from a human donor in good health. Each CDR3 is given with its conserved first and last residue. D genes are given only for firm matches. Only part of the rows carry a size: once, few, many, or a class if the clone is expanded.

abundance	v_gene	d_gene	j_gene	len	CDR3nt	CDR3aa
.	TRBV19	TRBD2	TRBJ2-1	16	TGTGCCAGTAGGGAACTAGCGGGGTCCGCCTACAATGAGCAGTTCTTC	CASRELAGSAYNEQFF
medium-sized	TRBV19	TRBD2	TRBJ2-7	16	TGTGCCAGTAGTACAAATCTAGCGGGAGGACTGTACGAGCAGTACTTC	CASSTNLAGGLYEQYF
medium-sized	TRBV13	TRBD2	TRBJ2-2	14	TGTGCCAGCAGCTACGCCCGGGGGGCCGGGGAGCTGTTTTTT	CASSYARGAGELFF
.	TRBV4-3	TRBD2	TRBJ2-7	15	TGCGCCAGCAGCCTTACCGGGACTAGCGGCTACGAGCAGTACTTC	CASSLTGTSGYEQYF
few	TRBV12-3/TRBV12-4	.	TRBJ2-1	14	TGTGCCAGTGTAAGGACAAGCTCCTACAATGAGCAGTTCTTC	CASVRTSSYNEQFF
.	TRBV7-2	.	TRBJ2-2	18	TGTGCCAGCAGCCTAGAGCCACAGCCAATAGGGTCCACCGGGGAGCTGTTTTTT	CASSLEPQPIGSTGELFF
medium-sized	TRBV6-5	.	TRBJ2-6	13	TGTGCCAGCACGTACTCTGGGGCCAACGTCCTGACTTTC	CASTYSGANVLTF
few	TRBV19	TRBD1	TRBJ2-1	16	TGTGCCAGTAGGCAATCCGGGACAGTAATCTACAATGAGCAGTTCTTC	CASRQSGTVIYNEQFF
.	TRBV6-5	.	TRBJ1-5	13	TGTGCCAGCGGATCCGAGGAAGATCAGCCCCAGCATTTT	CASGSEEDQPQHF
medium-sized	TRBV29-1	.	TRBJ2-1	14	TGCAGCGTTAAGGCGTCAGGGCCCTACAATGAGCAGTTCTTC	CSVKASGPYNEQFF
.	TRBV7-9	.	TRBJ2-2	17	TGTGCCAGCAGCTTAAATCTTAGGCAGGGTGGTATTGGGGAGCTGTTTTTT	CASSLNLRQGGIGELFF